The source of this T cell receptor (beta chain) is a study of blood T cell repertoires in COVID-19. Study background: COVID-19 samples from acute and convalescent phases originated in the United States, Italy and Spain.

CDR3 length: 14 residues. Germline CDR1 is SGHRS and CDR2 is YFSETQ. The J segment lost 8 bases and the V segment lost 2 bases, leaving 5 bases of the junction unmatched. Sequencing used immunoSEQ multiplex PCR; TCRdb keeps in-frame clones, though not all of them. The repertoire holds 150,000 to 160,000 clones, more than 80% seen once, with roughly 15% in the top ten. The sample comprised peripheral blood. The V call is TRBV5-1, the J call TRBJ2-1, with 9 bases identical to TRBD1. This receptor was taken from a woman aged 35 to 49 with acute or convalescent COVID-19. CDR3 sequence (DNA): TGCGCCAGCAGCTTAGGGGACAGGGTCGATGAGCAGTTCTTC. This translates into CASSLGDRVDEQFF.